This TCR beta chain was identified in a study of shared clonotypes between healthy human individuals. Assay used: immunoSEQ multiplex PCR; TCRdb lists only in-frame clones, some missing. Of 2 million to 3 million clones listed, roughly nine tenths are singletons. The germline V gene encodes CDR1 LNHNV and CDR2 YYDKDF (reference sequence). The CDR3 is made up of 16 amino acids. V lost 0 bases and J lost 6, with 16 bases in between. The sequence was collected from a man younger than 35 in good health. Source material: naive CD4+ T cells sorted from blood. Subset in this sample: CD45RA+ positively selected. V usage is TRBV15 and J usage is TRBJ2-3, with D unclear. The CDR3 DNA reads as TGTGCCACCAGCAGAGACCGGCTTTCGTTCGAGGATACGCAGTATTTT. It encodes CATSRDRLSFEDTQYF.